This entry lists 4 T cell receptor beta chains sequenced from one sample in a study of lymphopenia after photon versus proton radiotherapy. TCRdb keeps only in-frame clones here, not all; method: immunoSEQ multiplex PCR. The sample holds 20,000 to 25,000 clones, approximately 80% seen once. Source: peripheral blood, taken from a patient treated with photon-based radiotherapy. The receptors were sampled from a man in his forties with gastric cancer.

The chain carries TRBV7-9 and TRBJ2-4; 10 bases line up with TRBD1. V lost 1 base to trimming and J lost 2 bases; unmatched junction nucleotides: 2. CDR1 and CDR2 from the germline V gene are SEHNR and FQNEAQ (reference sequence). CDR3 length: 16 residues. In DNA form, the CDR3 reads TGTGCCAGCAGCTTAGGGGACAGGGGATCCAAAAACATTCAGTACTTC. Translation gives CASSLGDRGSKNIQYF.

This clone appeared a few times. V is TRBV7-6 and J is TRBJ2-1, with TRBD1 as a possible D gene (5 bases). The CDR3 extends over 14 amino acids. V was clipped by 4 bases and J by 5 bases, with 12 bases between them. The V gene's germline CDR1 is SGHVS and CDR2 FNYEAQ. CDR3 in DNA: TGTGCCAGCAGCTCCCTCCGACAGAACAATGAGCAGTTCTTC. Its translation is CASSSLRQNNEQFF.

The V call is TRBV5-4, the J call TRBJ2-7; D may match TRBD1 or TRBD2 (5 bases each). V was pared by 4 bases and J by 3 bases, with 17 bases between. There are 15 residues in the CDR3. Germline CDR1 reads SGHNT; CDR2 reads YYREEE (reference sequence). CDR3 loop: CASSPFVRGDYEQYF. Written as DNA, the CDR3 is TGTGCCAGCAGCCCGTTTGTGAGGGGTGACTACGAGCAGTACTTC.

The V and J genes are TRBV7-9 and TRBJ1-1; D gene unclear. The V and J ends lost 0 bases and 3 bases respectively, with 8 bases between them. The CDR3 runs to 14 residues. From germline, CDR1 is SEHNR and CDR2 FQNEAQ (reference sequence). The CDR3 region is CASSLASLYTEAFF. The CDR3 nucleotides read TGTGCCAGCAGCTTAGCCTCCCTTTACACTGAAGCTTTCTTT.